This entry describes one T cell receptor (beta chain). No antigen is known for it. The data were taken from a study of cytomegalovirus exposure and HLA in healthy donors. Researchers ran the PCR with 60 Vbeta and 13 Jbeta primers. Measured with immunoSEQ multiplex PCR; TCRdb has only the in-frame clones, and not every one. The sample carries about 210,000 clones, over 75% recorded once. Overall study findings and caveats: Previous analysis showed most TCR beta V segments were productive about 87% or about 30% of the time. Follow-up analysis later connected one missense variant in DCLRE1C with trimming of TCR beta V- and J-genes. It was confirmed in vitro that three of the CMV-associated chains were specific for CMV antigens.

Germline values: CDR1 MNHEY, CDR2 SMNVEV (reference sequence). The junction had 7 bases not matched to a gene; V was cut back by 3 bases and J by 1 base. This CDR3 is 17 amino acids long. The genes are TRBV27 and TRBJ1-2; 11 bases are shared with TRBD1. The sequenced sample consisted of PBMCs. This TCR derives from a woman aged 45 to 65 in good health and CMV-seropositive. The DNA of the CDR3 is TGTGCCAGCAGTTTGTCCGTCGGGACAGGGGGTAACTATGGCTACACCTTC. The encoded protein is CASSLSVGTGGNYGYTF.